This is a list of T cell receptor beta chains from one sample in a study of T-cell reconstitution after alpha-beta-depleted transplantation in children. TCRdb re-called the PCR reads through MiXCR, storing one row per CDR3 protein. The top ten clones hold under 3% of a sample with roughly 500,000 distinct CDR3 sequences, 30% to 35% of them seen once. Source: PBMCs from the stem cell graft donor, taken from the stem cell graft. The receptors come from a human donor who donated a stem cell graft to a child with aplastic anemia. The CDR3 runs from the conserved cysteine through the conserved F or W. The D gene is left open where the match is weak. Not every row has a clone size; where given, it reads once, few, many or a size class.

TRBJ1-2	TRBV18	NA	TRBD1	CASSGDRNGASDYGYTF	TGTGCCAGCTCCGGGGACAGGAATGGGGCCTCTGACTATGGCTACACCTTC
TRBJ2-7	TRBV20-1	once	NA	CSAITREAAEQYF	TGCAGTGCTATTACAAGGGAGGCGGCCGAGCAGTACTTC
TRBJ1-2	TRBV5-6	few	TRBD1	CASSLWRGHGYGYTF	TGTGCCAGCAGCTTGTGGAGGGGGCACGGGTATGGCTACACCTTC
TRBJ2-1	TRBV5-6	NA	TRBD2	CASSSAGSGVSYNEQFF	TGTGCCAGCAGCTCCGCCGGGAGCGGGGTCTCCTACAATGAGCAGTTCTTC
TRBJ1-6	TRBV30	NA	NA	CAWNRERSYNSPLHF	TGTGCCTGGAACAGGGAACGGTCCTATAATTCACCCCTCCACTTT
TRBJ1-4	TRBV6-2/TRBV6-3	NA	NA	CASSSSPGTGGKLFF	TGTGCCAGCAGTTCCTCGCCGGGGACGGGCGGAAAACTGTTTTTT
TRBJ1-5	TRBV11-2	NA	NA	CASSASTGYNQPRHF	TGTGCCAGCAGCGCCTCGACAGGTTATAATCAGCCCCGGCATTTT
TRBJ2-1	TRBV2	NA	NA	CASSGGQRNNEQFF	TGTGCCAGCAGTGGAGGGCAGAGGAACAATGAGCAGTTCTTC
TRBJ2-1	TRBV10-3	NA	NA	CAISGPVGGAAYNEQFF	TGTGCCATCAGTGGGCCGGTTGGAGGGGCGGCCTACAATGAGCAGTTCTTC
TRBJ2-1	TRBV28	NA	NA	CASSLAVNSYNEQFF	TGTGCCAGCAGTTTGGCAGTCAACTCCTACAATGAGCAGTTCTTC
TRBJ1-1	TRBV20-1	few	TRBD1	CSALQGGFGEAFF	TGCAGTGCGCTCCAGGGGGGATTTGGTGAAGCTTTCTTT
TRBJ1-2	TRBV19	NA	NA	CASKMEGTAILNGYTF	TGTGCCAGTAAGATGGAGGGTACGGCGATACTTAATGGCTACACCTTC
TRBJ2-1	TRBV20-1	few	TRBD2	CSAPDALSGSGNEQFF	TGCAGTGCTCCCGACGCCTTAAGCGGGAGCGGGAATGAGCAGTTCTTC
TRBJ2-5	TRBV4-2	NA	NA	CASSQDGTGAQETQYF	TGTGCCAGCAGCCAAGATGGCACGGGGGCCCAAGAGACCCAGTACTTC
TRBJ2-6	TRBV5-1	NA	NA	CASSVDSYSGANVLTF	TGCGCCAGCAGCGTGGACAGCTACTCTGGGGCCAACGTCCTGACTTTC
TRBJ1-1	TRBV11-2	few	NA	CASSPIGEPGTEAFF	TGTGCCAGCAGCCCAATTGGTGAACCGGGCACTGAAGCTTTCTTT
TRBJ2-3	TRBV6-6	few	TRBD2	CATSGSEDTQYF	TGTGCCACTAGCGGGAGCGAAGATACGCAGTATTTT
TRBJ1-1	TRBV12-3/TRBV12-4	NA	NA	CASSPLRENTEAFF	TGTGCCAGCAGTCCTTTGCGGGAGAACACTGAAGCTTTCTTT
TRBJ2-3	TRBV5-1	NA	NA	CASKGDGTDTQYF	TGCGCCAGCAAGGGGGATGGGACAGATACGCAGTATTTT
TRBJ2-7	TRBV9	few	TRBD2	CASSVGPASGSYEQYF	TGTGCCAGCAGCGTAGGGCCGGCTAGCGGGAGTTACGAGCAGTACTTC
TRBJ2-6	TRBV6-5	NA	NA	CASSYTSTAYSGANVLTF	TGTGCCAGCAGTTACACCTCGACAGCTTACTCTGGGGCCAACGTCCTGACTTTC
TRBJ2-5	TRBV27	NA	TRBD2	CASSSGRNPQETQYF	TGTGCCAGCTCTAGCGGGAGGAATCCTCAAGAGACCCAGTACTTC